These T cell receptor beta chains were read from a single sample in a study of cytomegalovirus exposure and HLA in healthy donors. The repertoire was sequenced with immunoSEQ multiplex PCR; TCRdb's copy has only in-frame clones and lacks some. The repertoire consists of around 190,000 clones, with 81% occurring once and the leading ten covering around 1.9%. Sequencing was carried out using PBMCs. The receptors were sampled from a man between 18 and 29 years old in good health and CMV-seronegative. CDR3s include the opening cysteine and the closing phenylalanine or tryptophan. A D gene is named only where the DNA matches it firmly. A row's size may be missing; if present it is once, few, many or a size class.

cdr3_nt	cdr3_aa	d_call	j_call	v_call	clone_size
TGTGCCAGCAGCCCCTCTAGCGGGGGGGCGTACAATGAGCAGTTCTTC	CASSPSSGGAYNEQFF	TRBD2	TRBJ2-1	TRBV11-3	once
TGTGCCAGCAGGGTACAGGGATCGCATGGCTACACCTTC	CASRVQGSHGYTF	-	TRBJ1-2	TRBV28	few
TGTGCCAGTAGTCGTCGGACAGGGCGCAATCAGCCCCAGCATTTT	CASSRRTGRNQPQHF	TRBD1	TRBJ1-5	TRBV19	-
TGTGCCAGCAGCCCACGGGACAGTCGAACCGGCTATGGCTACACCTTC	CASSPRDSRTGYGYTF	TRBD1	TRBJ1-2	TRBV27	-
TGTGCCAGCAGTTCTTATAGGGGACAGGGATCAGGGTATGGCTACACCTTC	CASSSYRGQGSGYGYTF	TRBD1	TRBJ1-2	TRBV28	-
TGTGCCAGCAGCACGCGACAGTCCAGAACCTACGAGCAGTACTTC	CASSTRQSRTYEQYF	-	TRBJ2-7	TRBV5-6	-
TGCGCCAGCAGCCAAGCCCGACAGGGCGCCTACGAGCAGTACTTC	CASSQARQGAYEQYF	TRBD1	TRBJ2-7	TRBV4-1	-
TGTGCCATCACCTCAACTAGCGGGGGTGCGGAGGAGCTGTTTTTT	CAITSTSGGAEELFF	TRBD2	TRBJ2-2	TRBV10-3	-
TGTGCCAGCAGGTCAGGGGAGTACTATGGCTACACCTTC	CASRSGEYYGYTF	-	TRBJ1-2	TRBV7-9	once
TGTGCCAGCAGCGGACAGTTTTTGACTGAAGCTTTCTTT	CASSGQFLTEAFF	-	TRBJ1-1	TRBV5-5	-
TGTGCCAGCAGTCCACCGGCGGGGACAGGGATGGACGAGCAGTACTTC	CASSPPAGTGMDEQYF	TRBD1	TRBJ2-7	TRBV28	-
TGTGCCAGCAGTGAAGGGGGGACAGGTGGGGAGACCCAGTACTTC	CASSEGGTGGETQYF	TRBD1	TRBJ2-5	TRBV2	-
TGTGCCAGCAGCCTCCCACTAGCGGGAGCAGGTAATGAGCAGTTCTTC	CASSLPLAGAGNEQFF	TRBD2	TRBJ2-1	TRBV6-6	-
TGCGCCAGCAGCCAAGACAGGAGTAGCGATACCTACGAGCAGTACTTC	CASSQDRSSDTYEQYF	-	TRBJ2-7	TRBV4-1	-
TGTGCCAGCAATTTCGAGTACCAAGAGACCCAGTACTTC	CASNFEYQETQYF	-	TRBJ2-5	TRBV28	-
TGCAGCGTTGCGGGACAGGGTAGCAATCAGCCCCAGCATTTT	CSVAGQGSNQPQHF	TRBD1	TRBJ1-5	TRBV29-1	-
TGTGCCAGCAGTTTATCTAACGAGCAGTACTTC	CASSLSNEQYF	-	TRBJ2-7	TRBV28	once